This entry features one T cell receptor (beta chain) sequence. The antigen remains unidentified. 13 Jbeta primers and 60 Vbeta primers were used for the PCR. TCRdb keeps only in-frame clones here, not all; method: immunoSEQ multiplex PCR. This sample carries approximately 37,000 clones, with more than 3% going to the ten biggest clones. These data are taken from a study of cytomegalovirus exposure and HLA in healthy donors. Study-level points and caveats: Accounts indicate the classifier identified cytomegalovirus status with strong specificity and sensitivity. As a later analysis revealed, the rate of TCR association differed by HLA locus, with DRB1 most and HLA-C fewest. In a later analysis, specific HLA alleles were associated with around 17,000 TCR beta sequences at a 0.05 false discovery rate. According to the study, about 180 TCR beta chains were cytomegalovirus-associated.

Material: PBMCs. The sequence came from a male donor in good health and CMV-seronegative.

CDR3 coding DNA: TGCGCCAGCAGCCGTGGGGGGGAGGGTACTCGCTACGAGCAGTACTTC. It encodes CASSRGGEGTRYEQYF. The chain uses TRBV4-1 and TRBJ2-7; 7 nucleotides agree with TRBD2. This CDR3 has 16 amino acids. Germline V gene data show CDR1 as MGHRA and CDR2 as YSYEKL. With V trimmed by 4 bases and J by 3 bases, 12 bases remained unmatched.